The T cell receptor beta chain described here comes from a study of blood T cell repertoires in COVID-19. The method was immunoSEQ multiplex PCR; TCRdb's version includes in-frame clones alone and lacks a portion of them. Of 200,000 to 250,000 clones listed, about nine tenths are singletons. CDR1 and CDR2 from the germline V gene are MGHRA and YSYEKL. CDR3 length equals 16 residues. V dropped 5 bases and J dropped 5; count of bases not matched to a gene: 14. Recruitment covered roughly 22 US areas and drew participants whose ages spanned about 18 to 100 years. This sequence was found in a woman in her 50s in a cohort exposed to, infected with or recovered from COVID-19 (not recorded which). This chain joins TRBV4-1 and TRBJ2-5; 7 bases line up with TRBD2. What was sequenced was PBMCs or T cells enriched from blood (not recorded which). CDR3 protein: CASSYLMGGARETQYF. In DNA form, the CDR3 reads TGCGCCAGCAGCTACCTGATGGGAGGGGCTCGGGAGACCCAGTACTTC.